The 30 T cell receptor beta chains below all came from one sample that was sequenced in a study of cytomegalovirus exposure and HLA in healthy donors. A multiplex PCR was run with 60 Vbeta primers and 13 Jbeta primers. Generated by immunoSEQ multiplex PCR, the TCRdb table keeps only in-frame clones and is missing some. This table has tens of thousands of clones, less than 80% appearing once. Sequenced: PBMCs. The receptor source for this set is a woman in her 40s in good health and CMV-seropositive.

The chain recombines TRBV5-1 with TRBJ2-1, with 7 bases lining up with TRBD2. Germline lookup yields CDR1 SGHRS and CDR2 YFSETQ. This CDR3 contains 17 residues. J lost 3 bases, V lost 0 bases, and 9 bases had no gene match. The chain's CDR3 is CASSLDPAGEVYNEQFF. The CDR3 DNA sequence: TGCGCCAGCAGCTTGGATCCTGCGGGGGAAGTCTACAATGAGCAGTTCTTC. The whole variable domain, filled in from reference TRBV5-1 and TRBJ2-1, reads KAGVTQTPRYLIKTRGQQVTLSCSPISGHRSVSWYQQTPGQGLQFLFEYFSETQRNKGNFPGRFSGRQFSNSRSEMNVSTLELGDSALYLCASSLDPAGEVYNEQFFGPGTRLTVL.

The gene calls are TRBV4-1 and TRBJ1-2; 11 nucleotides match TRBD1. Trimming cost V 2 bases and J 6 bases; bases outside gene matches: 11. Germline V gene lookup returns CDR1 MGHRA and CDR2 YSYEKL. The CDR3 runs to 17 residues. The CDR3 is CASSQPGQGGGSDGYTF. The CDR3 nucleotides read TGCGCCAGCAGCCAACCGGGACAGGGGGGTGGGTCGGATGGCTACACCTTC.

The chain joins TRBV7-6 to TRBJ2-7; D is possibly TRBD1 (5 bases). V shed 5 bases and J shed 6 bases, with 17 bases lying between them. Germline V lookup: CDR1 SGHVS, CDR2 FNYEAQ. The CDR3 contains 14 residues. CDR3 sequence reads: CASSALSRGSEQYF. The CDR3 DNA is TGTGCCAGCAGCGCACTCAGTAGGGGAAGCGAGCAGTACTTC. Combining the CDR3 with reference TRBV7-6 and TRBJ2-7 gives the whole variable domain GAGVSQSPRYKVTKRGQDVALRCDPISGHVSLYWYRQALGQGPEFLTYFNYEAQQDKSGLPNDRFSAERPEGSISTLTIQRTEQRDSAMYRCASSALSRGSEQYFGPGTRLTVT.

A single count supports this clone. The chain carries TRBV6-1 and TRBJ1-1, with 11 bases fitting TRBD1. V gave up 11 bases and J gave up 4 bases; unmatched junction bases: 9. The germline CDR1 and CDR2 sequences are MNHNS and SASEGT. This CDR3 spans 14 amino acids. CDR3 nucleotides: TGTGCCGGGCGGACAGGGGGCCGTGGCACTGAAGCTTTCTTT. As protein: CAGRTGGRGTEAFF.

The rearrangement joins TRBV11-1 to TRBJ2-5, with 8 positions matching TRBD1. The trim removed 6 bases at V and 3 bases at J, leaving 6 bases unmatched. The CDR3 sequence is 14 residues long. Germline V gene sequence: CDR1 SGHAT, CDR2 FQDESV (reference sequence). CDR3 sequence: CASSNRQGKETQYF. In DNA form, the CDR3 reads TGTGCCAGCAGTAACCGACAGGGGAAAGAGACCCAGTACTTC.

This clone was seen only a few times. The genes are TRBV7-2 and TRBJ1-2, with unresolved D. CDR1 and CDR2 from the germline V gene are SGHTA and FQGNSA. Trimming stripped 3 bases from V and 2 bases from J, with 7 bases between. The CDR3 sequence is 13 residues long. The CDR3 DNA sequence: TGTGCCAGCAGCTTGGACTACAACTATGGCTACACCTTC. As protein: CASSLDYNYGYTF. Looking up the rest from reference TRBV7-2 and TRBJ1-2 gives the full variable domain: GAGVSQSPSNKVTEKGKDVELRCDPISGHTALYWYRQSLGQGLEFLIYFQGNSAPDKSGLPSDRFSAERTGGSVSTLTIQRTQQEDSAVYLCASSLDYNYGYTFGSGTRLTVV.

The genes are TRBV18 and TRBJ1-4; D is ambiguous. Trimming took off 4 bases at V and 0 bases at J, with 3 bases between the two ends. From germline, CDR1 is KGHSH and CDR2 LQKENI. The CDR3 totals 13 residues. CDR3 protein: CASSRATNEKLFF. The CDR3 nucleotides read TGTGCCAGCTCACGCGCAACTAATGAAAAACTGTTTTTT.

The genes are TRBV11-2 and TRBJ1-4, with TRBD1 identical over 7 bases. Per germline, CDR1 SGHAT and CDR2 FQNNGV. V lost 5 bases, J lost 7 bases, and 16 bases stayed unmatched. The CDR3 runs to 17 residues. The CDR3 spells CASSNRDSGPRVEKLFF. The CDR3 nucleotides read TGTGCCAGCAGCAACCGGGACAGTGGCCCCAGGGTTGAAAAACTGTTTTTT.

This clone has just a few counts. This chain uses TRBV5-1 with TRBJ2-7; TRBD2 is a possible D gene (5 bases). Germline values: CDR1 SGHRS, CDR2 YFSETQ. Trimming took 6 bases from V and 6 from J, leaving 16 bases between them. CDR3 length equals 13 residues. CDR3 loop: CASNRDETTEQYF. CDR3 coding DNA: TGCGCCAGCAACCGGGATGAGACGACCGAGCAGTACTTC.

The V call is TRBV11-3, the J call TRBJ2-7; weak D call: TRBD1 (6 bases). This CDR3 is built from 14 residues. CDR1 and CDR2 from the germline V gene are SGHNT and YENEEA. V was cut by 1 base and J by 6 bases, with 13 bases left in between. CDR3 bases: TGTGCCAGCAGCTTAGCGTCAGGGGTGGGCGAGCAGTACTTC. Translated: CASSLASGVGEQYF.

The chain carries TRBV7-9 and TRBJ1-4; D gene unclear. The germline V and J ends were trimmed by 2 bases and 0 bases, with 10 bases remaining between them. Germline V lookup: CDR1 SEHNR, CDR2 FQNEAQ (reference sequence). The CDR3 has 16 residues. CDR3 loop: CASSLLSGTTNEKLFF. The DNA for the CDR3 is TGTGCCAGCAGCTTATTGTCCGGGACAACTAATGAAAAACTGTTTTTT.

The CDR3 DNA reads as TGTGCCAGCAGTGCCTCAGGGTCCTTCTACGAGCAGTACTTC. It yields the protein CASSASGSFYEQYF. The rearrangement links TRBV6-1 to TRBJ2-7, with a weak D call TRBD1 (5 bases). Looked up from germline, CDR1 is MNHNS and CDR2 is SASEGT. V was shortened by 4 bases and J by 3 bases, with 13 bases between the two germline ends. The CDR3 runs 14 residues.

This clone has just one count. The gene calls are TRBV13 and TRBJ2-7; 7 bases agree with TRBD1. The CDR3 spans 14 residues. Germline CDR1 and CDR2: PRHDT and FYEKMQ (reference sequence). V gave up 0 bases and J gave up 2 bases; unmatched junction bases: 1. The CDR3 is CASSLGQGAYEQYF. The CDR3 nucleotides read TGTGCCAGCAGCTTAGGCCAGGGGGCCTACGAGCAGTACTTC. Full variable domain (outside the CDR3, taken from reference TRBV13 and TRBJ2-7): AAGVIQSPRHLIKEKRETATLKCYPIPRHDTVYWYQQGPGQDPQFLISFYEKMQSDKGSIPDRFSAQQFSDYHSELNMSSLELGDSALYFCASSLGQGAYEQYFGPGTRLTVT.

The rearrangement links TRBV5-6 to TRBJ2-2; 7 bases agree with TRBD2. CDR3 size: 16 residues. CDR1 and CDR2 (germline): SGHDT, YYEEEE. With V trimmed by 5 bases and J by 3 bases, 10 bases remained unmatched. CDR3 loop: CASSSLGGSYTGELFF. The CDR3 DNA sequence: TGTGCCAGCAGTTCCCTGGGGGGGTCGTACACCGGGGAGCTGTTTTTT.

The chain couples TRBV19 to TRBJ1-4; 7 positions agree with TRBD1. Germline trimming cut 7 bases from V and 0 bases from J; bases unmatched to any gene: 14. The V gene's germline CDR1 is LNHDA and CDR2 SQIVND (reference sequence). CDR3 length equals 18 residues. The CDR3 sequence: CASMGEDGQAATNEKLFF. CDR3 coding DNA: TGTGCCAGTATGGGCGAAGACGGACAGGCTGCAACTAATGAAAAACTGTTTTTT.

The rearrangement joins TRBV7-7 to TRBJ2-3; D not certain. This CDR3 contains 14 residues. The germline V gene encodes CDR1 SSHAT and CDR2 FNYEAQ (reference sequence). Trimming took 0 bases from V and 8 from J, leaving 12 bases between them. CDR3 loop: CASSLAPQAGTQYF. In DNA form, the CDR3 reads TGTGCCAGCAGCTTAGCCCCCCAAGCCGGTACGCAGTATTTT.

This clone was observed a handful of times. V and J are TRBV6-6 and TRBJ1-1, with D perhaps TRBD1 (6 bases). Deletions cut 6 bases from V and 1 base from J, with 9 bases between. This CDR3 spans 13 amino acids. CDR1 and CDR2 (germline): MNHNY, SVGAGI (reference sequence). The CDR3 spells CASSRQENTEAFF. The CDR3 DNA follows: TGTGCCAGCAGCCGACAGGAGAACACTGAAGCTTTCTTT.

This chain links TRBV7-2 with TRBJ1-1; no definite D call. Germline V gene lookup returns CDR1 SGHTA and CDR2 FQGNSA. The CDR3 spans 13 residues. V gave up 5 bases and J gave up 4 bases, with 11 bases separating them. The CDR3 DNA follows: TGTGCCAGCAGCCTCGGGGTTCTCACTGAAGCTTTCTTT. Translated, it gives CASSLGVLTEAFF. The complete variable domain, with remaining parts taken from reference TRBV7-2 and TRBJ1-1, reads GAGVSQSPSNKVTEKGKDVELRCDPISGHTALYWYRQSLGQGLEFLIYFQGNSAPDKSGLPSDRFSAERTGGSVSTLTIQRTQQEDSAVYLCASSLGVLTEAFFGQGTRLTVV.

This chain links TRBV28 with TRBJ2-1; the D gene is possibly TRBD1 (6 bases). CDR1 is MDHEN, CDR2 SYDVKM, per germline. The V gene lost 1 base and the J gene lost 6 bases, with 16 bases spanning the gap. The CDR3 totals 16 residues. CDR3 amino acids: CASSLYGGPPGNEQFF. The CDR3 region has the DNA TGTGCCAGCAGTTTATATGGGGGCCCCCCGGGCAATGAGCAGTTCTTC.

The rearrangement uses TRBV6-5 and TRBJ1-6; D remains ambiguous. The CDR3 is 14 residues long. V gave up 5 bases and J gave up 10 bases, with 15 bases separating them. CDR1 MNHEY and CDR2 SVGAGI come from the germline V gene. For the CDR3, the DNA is TGTGCCAGCAGTCGTCAGCGTGATGGATCACCCCTCCACTTT. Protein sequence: CASSRQRDGSPLHF.

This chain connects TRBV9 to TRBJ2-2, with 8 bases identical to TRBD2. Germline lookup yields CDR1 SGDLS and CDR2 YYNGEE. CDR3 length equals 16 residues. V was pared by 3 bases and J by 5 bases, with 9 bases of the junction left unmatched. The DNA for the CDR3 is TGTGCCAGCAGCGCTCCGGGACTAGGGGGGACCGGGGAGCTGTTTTTT. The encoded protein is CASSAPGLGGTGELFF.

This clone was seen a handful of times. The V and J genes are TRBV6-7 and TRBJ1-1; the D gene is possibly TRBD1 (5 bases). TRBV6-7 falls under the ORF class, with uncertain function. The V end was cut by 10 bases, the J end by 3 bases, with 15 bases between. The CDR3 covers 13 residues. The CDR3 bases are TGTGCCACGACGTGGGGGGTCGACACTGAAGCTTTCTTT. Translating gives CATTWGVDTEAFF.

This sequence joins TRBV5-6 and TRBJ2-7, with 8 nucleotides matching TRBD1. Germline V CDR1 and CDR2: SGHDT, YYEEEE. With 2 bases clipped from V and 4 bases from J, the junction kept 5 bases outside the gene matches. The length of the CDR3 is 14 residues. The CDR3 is CASSFDQGAYEQYF. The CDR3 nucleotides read TGTGCCAGCAGCTTTGATCAGGGGGCATACGAGCAGTACTTC.

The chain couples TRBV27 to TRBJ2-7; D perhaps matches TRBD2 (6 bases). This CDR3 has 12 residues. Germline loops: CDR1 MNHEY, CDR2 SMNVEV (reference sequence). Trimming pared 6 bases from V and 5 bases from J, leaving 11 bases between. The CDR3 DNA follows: TGTGCCAGCAGCCGCGGGACCGACGAGCAGTACTTC. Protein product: CASSRGTDEQYF.

In DNA, the CDR3 is TGTGCCAGCAGTCTGTCTTGGGACAGCTCCTACGAGCAGTACTTC. It yields the protein CASSLSWDSSYEQYF. The genes are TRBV6-1 and TRBJ2-7; TRBD1 matches at 7 bases. The V and J ends lost 5 bases and 0 bases, in that order; junction bases with no gene match: 7. Looked up from germline, CDR1 is MNHNS and CDR2 is SASEGT. This CDR3 contains 15 residues.

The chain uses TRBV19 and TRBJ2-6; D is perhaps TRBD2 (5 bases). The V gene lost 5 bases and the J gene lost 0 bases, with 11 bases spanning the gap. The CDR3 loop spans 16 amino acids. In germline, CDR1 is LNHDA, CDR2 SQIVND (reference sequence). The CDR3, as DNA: TGTGCCAGTAGTCCCGCGGGTCTCTCTGGGGCCAACGTCCTGACTTTC. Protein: CASSPAGLSGANVLTF.

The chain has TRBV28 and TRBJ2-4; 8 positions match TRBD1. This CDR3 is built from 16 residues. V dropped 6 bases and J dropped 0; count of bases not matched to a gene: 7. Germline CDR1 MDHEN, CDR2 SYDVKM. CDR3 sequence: CASSLTGALAKNIQYF. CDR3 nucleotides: TGTGCCAGCAGCCTGACAGGGGCTCTAGCCAAAAACATTCAGTACTTC.

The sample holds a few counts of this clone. CDR3 DNA: TGTGCCACCAGCCCCCGGGCAGGGATGAACACCGGGGAGCTGTTTTTT. Amino acid sequence: CATSPRAGMNTGELFF. V gene TRBV15 combines with J gene TRBJ2-2; possibly TRBD1 for D (5 bases). The CDR3 totals 16 residues. Trimming shortened V by 5 bases and J by 1 base, and 14 bases separated the two germline ends. Germline V gene data show CDR1 as LNHNV and CDR2 as YYDKDF (reference sequence).

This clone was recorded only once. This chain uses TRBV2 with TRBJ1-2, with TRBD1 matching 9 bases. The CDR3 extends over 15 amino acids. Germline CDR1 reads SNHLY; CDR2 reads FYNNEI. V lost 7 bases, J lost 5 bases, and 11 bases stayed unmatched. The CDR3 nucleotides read TGTGCCAGCATTAATTCGGGGACAGGGATTTATGGCTACACCTTC. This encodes CASINSGTGIYGYTF.

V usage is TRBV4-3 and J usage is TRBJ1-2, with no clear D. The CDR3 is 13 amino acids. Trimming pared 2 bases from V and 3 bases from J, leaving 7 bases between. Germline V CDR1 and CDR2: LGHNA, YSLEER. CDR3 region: CASSQNSYYGYTF. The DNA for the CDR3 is TGCGCCAGCAGCCAAAACAGCTACTATGGCTACACCTTC.